These 17 T cell receptor beta chains came from one sample sequenced in a study of spatial heterogeneity in lung cancer. TCRdb re-derived calls from the 5' RACE reads in MiXCR, one entry per CDR3 protein. The sample lists about 36,000 distinct CDR3 sequences, roughly 5.5% occurring once. Time point meaning: sample taken at primary tumor resection. Whole RNA obtained from tumor, nontumor lung or frozen PBMC underwent sequencing without sorting. Sequences were derived from PBMCs, sampled at surgery. Receptors were obtained from a female donor with early-stage non-small cell lung cancer.

This chain joins TRBV10-3 and TRBJ2-3; TRBD2 matches 8 bases. CDR3 length equals 16 residues. From germline, CDR1 is ENHRY and CDR2 SYGVKD. Trimming removed 3 bases from V and 0 bases from J; junction bases left unmatched: 5. The CDR3 DNA reads as TGTGCCATCAGTGAACTAGCGGTAACTAGCACAGATACGCAGTATTTT. It yields the protein CAISELAVTSTDTQYF.

This clonotype was counted at least ten times. CDR3 protein: CASSPPLVAGETQYF. The DNA of the CDR3 is TGTGCCAGCTCACCACCGTTGGTAGCGGGGGAGACGCAGTATTTT. This chain joins TRBV18 and TRBJ2-3, with 9 bases that match TRBD2. The V segment lost 0 bases and the J segment 9 bases; nucleotides outside the gene matches: 7. This CDR3 contains 15 residues. Germline lookup yields CDR1 KGHSH and CDR2 LQKENI. Variable domain in full (rest from reference TRBV18 and TRBJ2-3): NAGVMQNPRHLVRRRGQEARLRCSPMKGHSHVYWYRQLPEEGLKFMVYLQKENIIDESGMPKERFSAEFPKEGPSILRIQQVVRGDSAAYFCASSPPLVAGETQYFGPGTRLTVL.

This clonotype was detected ten times or more. The V call is TRBV29-1, the J call TRBJ1-4, with 9 bases matching TRBD1. The ends lost 4 bases at V and 8 bases at J; junction bases unmatched: 2. The CDR3 is made up of 12 amino acids. Germline V gene data show CDR1 as SQVTM and CDR2 as ANQGSEA. CDR3 residues: CSVGGQGEKLFF. The CDR3 DNA reads as TGCAGCGTTGGAGGACAGGGGGAAAAACTGTTTTTT. The entire variable domain, with the rest obtained from reference TRBV29-1 and TRBJ1-4, is as follows: SAVISQKPSRDICQRGTSLTIQCQVDSQVTMMFWYRQQPGQSLTLIATANQGSEATYESGFVIDKFPISRPNLTFSTLTVSNMSPEDSSIYLCSVGGQGEKLFFGSGTQLSVL.

This clonotype was counted at least ten times. The genes are TRBV13 and TRBJ2-1, with 10 bases aligning to TRBD1. Germline CDR1 is PRHDT and CDR2 is FYEKMQ (reference sequence). This CDR3 is 15 amino acids long. With 5 bases clipped from V and 10 bases from J, the junction kept 11 bases outside the gene matches. The CDR3 sequence: CASSLLGQGTGEQFF. CDR3 bases: TGTGCCAGCAGCCTGCTGGGACAGGGGACGGGCGAGCAGTTCTTC.

This clonotype turned up a few times. The CDR3 spells CSASFSSQPQHF. CDR3 DNA: TGCAGTGCTAGTTTCAGTAGTCAGCCCCAGCATTTT. V is TRBV20-1 and J is TRBJ1-5; no reliable D call. This CDR3 contains 12 residues. From germline, CDR1 is DFQATT and CDR2 SNEGSKA (reference sequence). V was shortened by 3 bases and J by 6 bases, with 9 bases between the two germline ends.

This clonotype came up a few times. This chain joins TRBV20-1 and TRBJ2-3; D gene uncertain. CDR1 DFQATT and CDR2 SNEGSKA come from the germline V gene (reference sequence). The length of the CDR3 is 11 residues. With 5 bases removed from V and 4 bases from J, the gap between germline ends came to 7 bases. DNA of the CDR3: TGCAGTGCTGGTCCGGCAGATACGCAGTATTTT. Amino acids: CSAGPADTQYF.

This clonotype was picked up many times. The J gene is TRBJ2-7, the V gene TRBV4-2; 10 nucleotides match TRBD2. The CDR3 runs to 16 residues. Germline-derived CDR1 and CDR2 are LGHNA and YNFKEQ. J was trimmed by 5 bases and V by 0 bases; bases with no gene match: 7. CDR3 nucleotides: TGTGCCAGCAGCCAAGAATTCGCTAGCGGGAGAGACGAGCAGTACTTC. It is translated as CASSQEFASGRDEQYF.

This clonotype was detected many times. The genes are TRBV29-1 and TRBJ2-5, with D maybe TRBD2 (5 bases). Germline assignment: CDR1 SQVTM and CDR2 ANQGSEA. Trimming stripped 7 bases from V and 1 base from J, with 13 bases between. This CDR3 comprises 13 residues. CDR3 in amino acids: CSAHGAVQETQYF. The DNA of the CDR3 is TGCAGCGCCCATGGAGCGGTCCAAGAGACCCAGTACTTC.

This clonotype showed up many times. The CDR3 nucleotides are TGTGCCAGCAGTTTCGAAGGGTTAGGTGGCTACACCTTC. It specifies CASSFEGLGGYTF. V is TRBV12-3 or TRBV12-4 and J is TRBJ1-2; D unresolved. This CDR3 comprises 13 residues. V was clipped by 3 bases and J by 7 bases, with 12 bases between them.

This clonotype was found many times. The chain uses TRBV20-1 and TRBJ2-7; TRBD2 aligns across 16 bases. Trimming at V came to 2 bases and at J to 2 bases, leaving 9 bases not matched to a gene. CDR1 is DFQATT and CDR2 is SNEGSKA in the germline V gene (reference sequence). The CDR3 is made up of 18 amino acids. CDR3 coding DNA: TGCAGTGCTAGACCAAGGGGACTAGCGGGAGGGCTTGCCTACGAGCAGTACTTC. This encodes CSARPRGLAGGLAYEQYF.

This rearrangement joins TRBV7-9 to TRBJ1-1; D perhaps matches TRBD1 (6 bases). Germline CDR1 SEHNR, CDR2 FQNEAQ (reference sequence). V lost 7 bases, J lost 4 bases, and 16 bases lay in between. The CDR3 is 14 amino acids. The CDR3 bases are TGTGCCAGCACCCTGCTACAGGGATCCACTGAAGCTTTCTTT. Residues: CASTLLQGSTEAFF.

This clonotype was seen more than once but under ten times. The chain couples TRBV7-8 to TRBJ2-2; maybe TRBD2 (5 bases). V shed 1 base and J shed 6 bases, with 9 bases lying between them. Germline CDR1 is SGHVS and CDR2 is FQNEAQ. The CDR3 runs to 14 residues. CDR3 nucleotides: TGTGCCAGCAGCTTAGACCCTAGCTCCGGGGAGCTGTTTTTT. Translated: CASSLDPSSGELFF.

Concerning this clonotype itself: This may stem from a read error, because a much larger clone lies one nucleotide away. V and J are TRBV12-3 or TRBV12-4 and TRBJ2-1, with 9 bases fitting TRBD2. Trimming cost V 4 bases and J 7 bases; bases outside gene matches: 11. This CDR3 has 16 residues. The DNA for the CDR3 is TGTGCCAGCAGTTCCTCACTAGCGGGCCTACTTAATGAGCAGTTCTTC. It yields the protein CASSSSLAGLLNEQFF.

This clonotype was counted at least ten times. The gene calls are TRBV4-2 and TRBJ2-5; TRBD2 matches at 7 bases. This CDR3 contains 14 residues. Germline-derived CDR1 and CDR2 are LGHNA and YNFKEQ. The J segment lost 1 base and the V segment lost 8 bases, leaving 7 bases of the junction unmatched. Here the CDR3 DNA reads TGTGCCAGCGGCCGGGGCGGGGGCCAAGAGACCCAGTACTTC. Translation: CASGRGGGQETQYF.

The sample holds a few counts of this clonotype. CDR3: CASKTGLAGAEQYF. For the CDR3, the DNA is TGTGCCAGCAAAACGGGACTAGCGGGAGCTGAGCAGTACTTC. This chain connects TRBV6-6 to TRBJ2-7, with 14 bases that match TRBD2. Unmatched junction bases numbered 6, after V lost 7 bases and J lost 7 bases. The length of the CDR3 is 14 residues. Germline CDR1 is MNHNY and CDR2 is SVGAGI (reference sequence).

There are many counts of this clonotype. The rearrangement links TRBV5-1 to TRBJ2-7; 11 positions match TRBD1. Trimming cost V 5 bases and J 3 bases; bases outside gene matches: 4. CDR1 and CDR2 (germline): SGHRS, YFSETQ. The length of the CDR3 is 14 residues. The CDR3 region is CASRPGTGGYEQYF. CDR3 sequence (DNA): TGCGCCAGCAGACCCGGGACAGGGGGCTACGAGCAGTACTTC.

This clonotype was recorded at least ten times. The V gene is TRBV4-1, the J gene TRBJ2-7; maybe TRBD2 (6 bases). The CDR3 is 15 amino acids. Germline V lookup: CDR1 MGHRA, CDR2 YSYEKL. V dropped 3 bases and J dropped 5 bases, with 17 bases sitting between them. The CDR3 protein is CASSQAPPAGNEQYF. The CDR3 nucleotides are TGCGCCAGCAGCCAGGCCCCCCCGGCGGGGAACGAGCAGTACTTC.